This is a list of T cell receptor beta chains from one sample in a study of T cells in Graves' hyperthyroidism and ophthalmopathy. TCRdb analysed the multiplex PCR reads with MiXCR anew, one entry per CDR3 protein. The data contain roughly 800,000 distinct CDR3 sequences, around 38% of them singletons. The sample consisted of blood. These receptors were collected from a man between 18 and 29 years old with Graves' hyperthyroidism. Each CDR3 is given with its conserved first and last residue. The order of the fields is CDR3 DNA, CDR3 protein, J gene, D gene, clone size, V gene. The D gene is left open where the match is weak. A clone size is listed for some rows: how often the clone was seen (once, few, many), or a class if it is expanded.

CDR3 DNA: TGTGCCAGCAGCTTAGTACAGGGGCCCAATCAGCCCCAGCATTTT
CDR3 protein: CASSLVQGPNQPQHF
J gene: TRBJ1-5
D gene: TRBD1
clone size: -
V gene: TRBV7-2

CDR3 DNA: TGCAGTGCTAGAGATCATTCCCGGGCCCGGGTAGAGACCCAGTACTTC
CDR3 protein: CSARDHSRARVETQYF
J gene: TRBJ2-5
D gene: -
clone size: few
V gene: TRBV20-1

CDR3 DNA: TGCGCCAGCAGCCAGTTAGGGGGTACGAACACCGGGGAGCTGTTTTTT
CDR3 protein: CASSQLGGTNTGELFF
J gene: TRBJ2-2
D gene: -
clone size: -
V gene: TRBV5-1

CDR3 DNA: TGTGCCACCAGCAGTCCGGACAGACGTACCGGGGAGCTGTTTTTT
CDR3 protein: CATSSPDRRTGELFF
J gene: TRBJ2-2
D gene: -
clone size: many
V gene: TRBV15

CDR3 DNA: TGTGCCAGCAGCCGTAGCGGGGGGATCACAGAGACCCAGTACTTC
CDR3 protein: CASSRSGGITETQYF
J gene: TRBJ2-5
D gene: TRBD2
clone size: -
V gene: TRBV9

CDR3 DNA: TGTGCCAGCAGCTCCCGGGACAGGAACACTGAAGCTTTCTTT
CDR3 protein: CASSSRDRNTEAFF
J gene: TRBJ1-1
D gene: TRBD1
clone size: -
V gene: TRBV3-1

CDR3 DNA: TGTGCCAGCAGCCCCCTATCCAGGGAGCTGTTTTTT
CDR3 protein: CASSPLSRELFF
J gene: TRBJ2-2
D gene: -
clone size: -
V gene: TRBV7-3

CDR3 DNA: TGTGCCAGCAGCCAACCCCCAGACGACGAGCAGTACTTC
CDR3 protein: CASSQPPDDEQYF
J gene: TRBJ2-7
D gene: -
clone size: -
V gene: TRBV5-1

CDR3 DNA: TGTGCCATTTCCCGGGACGGTGTCTCACCCCTCCACTTT
CDR3 protein: CAISRDGVSPLHF
J gene: TRBJ1-6
D gene: -
clone size: -
V gene: TRBV15

CDR3 DNA: TGTGCCAGCAGCCACCACAGGGAAACCTACGAGCAGTACTTC
CDR3 protein: CASSHHRETYEQYF
J gene: TRBJ2-7
D gene: -
clone size: -
V gene: TRBV7-8

CDR3 DNA: TGTGCCAGCAGCGACGGGACTAGCGGTAACACCGGGGAGCTGTTTTTT
CDR3 protein: CASSDGTSGNTGELFF
J gene: TRBJ2-2
D gene: TRBD2
clone size: -
V gene: TRBV2

CDR3 DNA: TGTGCCGGTAGTATAGGGGTAAGCAATCAGCCCCAGCATTTT
CDR3 protein: CAGSIGVSNQPQHF
J gene: TRBJ1-5
D gene: -
clone size: -
V gene: TRBV19

CDR3 DNA: TGTGCCAGCAGTTCGACAGGTACCGAGCAGTACTTC
CDR3 protein: CASSSTGTEQYF
J gene: TRBJ2-7
D gene: -
clone size: -
V gene: TRBV6-5

CDR3 DNA: TGCGCCGGCAGCGAGGGGGACGGCTCCTACGAGCAGTACTTC
CDR3 protein: CAGSEGDGSYEQYF
J gene: TRBJ2-7
D gene: -
clone size: -
V gene: TRBV5-1

CDR3 DNA: TGTGCCAGCAGCTCATTCCGGGACAGGGGGCTAGGTGGGAAAGAGACCCAGTACTTC
CDR3 protein: CASSSFRDRGLGGKETQYF
J gene: TRBJ2-5
D gene: TRBD1
clone size: -
V gene: TRBV7-2

CDR3 DNA: TGTGCCAGTAGTATTATAGGATCTGGGGAGCTGTTTTTT
CDR3 protein: CASSIIGSGELFF
J gene: TRBJ2-2
D gene: -
clone size: few
V gene: TRBV19

CDR3 DNA: TGCAGCGTTGACACCGGACAGAACTCCTACGAGCAGTACTTC
CDR3 protein: CSVDTGQNSYEQYF
J gene: TRBJ2-7
D gene: -
clone size: many
V gene: TRBV29-1

CDR3 DNA: TGTGCCAGCAGTATGACAGGTCCAAAGCCCCAGCATTTT
CDR3 protein: CASSMTGPKPQHF
J gene: TRBJ1-5
D gene: -
clone size: -
V gene: TRBV7-2

CDR3 DNA: TGTGCCAGCTCGGACGGGCTTCGAGAGACCCAGTACTTC
CDR3 protein: CASSDGLRETQYF
J gene: TRBJ2-5
D gene: -
clone size: -
V gene: TRBV25-1

CDR3 DNA: TGTGCCTGGAGGGGAAGCGAAGAAAAACTGTTTTTT
CDR3 protein: CAWRGSEEKLFF
J gene: TRBJ1-4
D gene: -
clone size: -
V gene: TRBV30

CDR3 DNA: TGCAGCGTTGATCACCGGGACAACAACTATGGCTACACCTTC
CDR3 protein: CSVDHRDNNYGYTF
J gene: TRBJ1-2
D gene: -
clone size: many
V gene: TRBV29-1

CDR3 DNA: TGTGCCAGCAGCGCTCCCGAGGCGAGGGCCTATGGCTACACCTTC
CDR3 protein: CASSAPEARAYGYTF
J gene: TRBJ1-2
D gene: -
clone size: -
V gene: TRBV7-3

CDR3 DNA: TGTGCCACCAGTGATACTACAGTTAACTATGGCTACACCTTC
CDR3 protein: CATSDTTVNYGYTF
J gene: TRBJ1-2
D gene: -
clone size: many
V gene: TRBV24-1

CDR3 DNA: TGTGCCAGCAGTGCGAATGCCCTCGACGAGCAGTACTTC
CDR3 protein: CASSANALDEQYF
J gene: TRBJ2-7
D gene: -
clone size: -
V gene: TRBV7-9

CDR3 DNA: TGCAGTGCCTTACTAGCGGGGGTTATCGAGACCCAGTACTTC
CDR3 protein: CSALLAGVIETQYF
J gene: TRBJ2-5
D gene: TRBD2
clone size: many
V gene: TRBV20-1

CDR3 DNA: TGTGCCAGTAGTACTCATCTGGGAGCTGGAAACACCATATATTTT
CDR3 protein: CASSTHLGAGNTIYF
J gene: TRBJ1-3
D gene: -
clone size: few
V gene: TRBV19

CDR3 DNA: TGTGCTAGCAGCTTAGCGCTGGGGTATGGAAACACCATATATTTT
CDR3 protein: CASSLALGYGNTIYF
J gene: TRBJ1-3
D gene: -
clone size: -
V gene: TRBV7-7

CDR3 DNA: TGTGCCAGTCCTCAGGGCCCGAACACTGAAGCTTTCTTT
CDR3 protein: CASPQGPNTEAFF
J gene: TRBJ1-1
D gene: -
clone size: many
V gene: TRBV2

CDR3 DNA: TGTGCCAGCCTGGGGGGACTAGCGGCACAAGAGACCCAGTACTTC
CDR3 protein: CASLGGLAAQETQYF
J gene: TRBJ2-5
D gene: TRBD2
clone size: once
V gene: TRBV11-3

CDR3 DNA: TGTGCCACCAGCGAGCCCGGGACGAACTCCTACGAGCAGTACTTC
CDR3 protein: CATSEPGTNSYEQYF
J gene: TRBJ2-7
D gene: -
clone size: many
V gene: TRBV15

CDR3 DNA: TGCAGCGTTGAAGATTGGACTAGCGGGGATACCCAGTACTTC
CDR3 protein: CSVEDWTSGDTQYF
J gene: TRBJ2-5
D gene: TRBD2
clone size: -
V gene: TRBV29-1

CDR3 DNA: TGTGCCAGCGGACTAGAGGGCATCTACGAGCAGTACTTC
CDR3 protein: CASGLEGIYEQYF
J gene: TRBJ2-7
D gene: TRBD2
clone size: many
V gene: TRBV2

CDR3 DNA: TGTGCCAGCAGCTTAATACAGGGGGCAGCTTTCTTT
CDR3 protein: CASSLIQGAAFF
J gene: TRBJ1-1
D gene: TRBD1
clone size: -
V gene: TRBV7-9

CDR3 DNA: TGCAGTGCAAACAGGGGAATGAACACTGAAGCTTTCTTT
CDR3 protein: CSANRGMNTEAFF
J gene: TRBJ1-1
D gene: TRBD1
clone size: many
V gene: TRBV20-1